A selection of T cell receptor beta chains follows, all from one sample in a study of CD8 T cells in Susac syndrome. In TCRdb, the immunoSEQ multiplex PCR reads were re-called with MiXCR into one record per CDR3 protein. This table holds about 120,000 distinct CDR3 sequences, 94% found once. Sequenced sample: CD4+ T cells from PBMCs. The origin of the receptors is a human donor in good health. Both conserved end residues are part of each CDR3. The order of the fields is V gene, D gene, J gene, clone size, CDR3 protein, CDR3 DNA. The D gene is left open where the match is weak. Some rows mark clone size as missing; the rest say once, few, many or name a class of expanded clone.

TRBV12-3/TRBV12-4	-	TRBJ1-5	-	CASSLRGLKEPQHF	TGTGCCAGCAGTTTAAGAGGGCTAAAAGAGCCCCAGCATTTT
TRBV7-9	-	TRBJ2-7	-	CASSLVGKQHEQYF	TGTGCCAGCAGCTTAGTGGGTAAACAGCACGAGCAGTACTTC
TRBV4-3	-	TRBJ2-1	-	CASSQVDILTYNEQFF	TGCGCCAGCAGCCAAGTGGACATCCTAACCTACAATGAGCAGTTCTTC
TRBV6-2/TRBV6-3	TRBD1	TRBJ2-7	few	CASSLQPGTGSEQYF	TGTGCCAGCAGTCTTCAACCCGGGACAGGGAGCGAGCAGTACTTC
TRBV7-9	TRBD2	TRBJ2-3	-	CASSSPAGYTDTQYF	TGTGCCAGCAGCTCGCCAGCGGGGTACACAGATACGCAGTATTTT
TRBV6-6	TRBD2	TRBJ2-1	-	CASSWGGIAGYNEQFF	TGTGCCAGCAGCTGGGGAGGAATAGCGGGTTACAATGAGCAGTTCTTC
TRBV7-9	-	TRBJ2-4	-	CASSLPQQAKNIQYF	TGTGCCAGCAGCTTGCCTCAACAGGCCAAAAACATTCAGTACTTC
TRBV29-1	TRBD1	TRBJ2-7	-	CSVAGTGGFGEALYEQYF	TGCAGCGTAGCCGGGACAGGGGGCTTTGGGGAGGCACTCTACGAGCAGTACTTC
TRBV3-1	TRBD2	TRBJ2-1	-	CASSQERLAAYNEQFF	TGTGCCAGCAGCCAAGAACGACTAGCGGCCTACAATGAGCAGTTCTTC
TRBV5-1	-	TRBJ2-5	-	CASSLDGQGQETQYF	TGCGCCAGCAGCTTGGATGGGCAGGGTCAAGAGACCCAGTACTTC
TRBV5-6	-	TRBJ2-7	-	CASSIQNEQYF	TGTGCCAGCAGTATTCAGAACGAGCAGTACTTC
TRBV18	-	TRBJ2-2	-	CASSSSDPNTGELFF	TGTGCCAGCTCAAGCAGCGATCCGAACACCGGGGAGCTGTTTTTT
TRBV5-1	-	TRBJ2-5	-	CASRSLPGEETQYF	TGCGCCAGCAGATCCTTACCGGGGGAAGAGACCCAGTACTTC
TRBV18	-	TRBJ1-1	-	CASSQQTGAFF	TGTGCCAGCTCACAACAGACTGGAGCTTTCTTT
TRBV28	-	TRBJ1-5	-	CASRHTTGGLNQPQHF	TGTGCCAGCAGACATACCACGGGGGGTCTCAATCAGCCCCAGCATTTT
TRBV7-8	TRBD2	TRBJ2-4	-	CASSLESTSARTRSNIQYF	TGTGCCAGCAGCTTAGAAAGCACTAGCGCTAGGACGAGGTCAAACATTCAGTACTTC
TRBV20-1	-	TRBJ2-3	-	CSAETGRTDTQYF	TGCAGTGCTGAGACTGGCCGCACAGATACGCAGTATTTT
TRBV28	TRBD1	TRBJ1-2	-	CASRKQPGQGWGGYTF	TGTGCCAGCAGAAAGCAACCGGGACAGGGGTGGGGTGGCTACACCTTC
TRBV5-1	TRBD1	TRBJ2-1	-	CASSLVRGTGDNEQFF	TGCGCCAGCAGCTTGGTCCGAGGGACAGGGGACAATGAGCAGTTCTTC
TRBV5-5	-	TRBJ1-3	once	CASSTDADSGNTIYF	TGTGCCAGCAGCACGGACGCGGACTCTGGAAACACCATATATTTT
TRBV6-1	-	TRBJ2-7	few	CASTSFYEQYF	TGTGCCAGCACTTCGTTCTACGAGCAGTACTTC
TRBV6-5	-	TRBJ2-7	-	CASTVFGPSYEQYF	TGTGCCAGTACCGTCTTCGGGCCCTCCTACGAGCAGTACTTC
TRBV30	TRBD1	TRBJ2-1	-	CAWDRGLNEQFF	TGTGCCTGGGACAGGGGGCTCAATGAGCAGTTCTTC
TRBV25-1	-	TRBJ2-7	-	CASRRDGATYEQYF	TGTGCCAGCAGGCGGGACGGTGCTACCTACGAGCAGTACTTC
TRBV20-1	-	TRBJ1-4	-	CSARDLNEKLFF	TGCAGTGCCCGGGACCTTAATGAAAAACTGTTTTTT
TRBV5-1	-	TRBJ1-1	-	CASSASPGGNTEAFF	TGCGCCAGCAGCGCATCGCCGGGGGGGAACACTGAAGCTTTCTTT
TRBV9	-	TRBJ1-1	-	CASSVDGSGTEAFF	TGTGCCAGCAGCGTAGATGGATCCGGCACTGAAGCTTTCTTT
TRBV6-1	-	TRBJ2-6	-	CASSDGPGRLTSGANVLTF	TGTGCCAGCAGTGACGGACCAGGGAGACTCACTTCTGGGGCCAACGTCCTGACTTTC
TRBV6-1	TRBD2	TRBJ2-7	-	CASRGLAVPSYEQYF	TGTGCCAGCAGGGGACTAGCGGTTCCCTCCTACGAGCAGTACTTC
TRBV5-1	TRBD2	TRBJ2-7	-	CASSSEGSGIYEQYF	TGCGCCAGCAGCTCCGAGGGTAGCGGGATCTACGAGCAGTACTTC
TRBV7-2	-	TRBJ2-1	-	CASSLLSADGNEQFF	TGTGCCAGCAGCTTACTTAGCGCCGATGGGAATGAGCAGTTCTTC
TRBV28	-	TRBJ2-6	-	CASGSTGHSGANVLTF	TGTGCCAGCGGGAGCACGGGTCACTCTGGGGCCAACGTCCTGACTTTC
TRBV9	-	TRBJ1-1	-	CASSAGLGGGNTEAFF	TGTGCCAGCAGCGCAGGCTTGGGGGGAGGGAACACTGAAGCTTTCTTT
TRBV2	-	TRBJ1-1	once	CASHRGHVGDTEAFF	TGTGCCAGCCACCGGGGGCACGTTGGGGACACTGAAGCTTTCTTT
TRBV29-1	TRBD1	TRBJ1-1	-	CSVGGRGTARGAFF	TGCAGCGTAGGGGGAAGGGGGACAGCCCGCGGTGCTTTCTTT
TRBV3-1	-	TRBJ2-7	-	CASSPSGAYEQYF	TGTGCCAGCAGCCCATCGGGCGCCTACGAGCAGTACTTC
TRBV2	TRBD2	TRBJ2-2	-	CASRRTSFNTGELFF	TGTGCCAGCAGGCGGACTAGCTTTAACACCGGGGAGCTGTTTTTT
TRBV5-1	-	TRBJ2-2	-	CASTPRAGTGELFF	TGCGCCAGCACGCCGAGGGCGGGCACCGGGGAGCTGTTTTTT
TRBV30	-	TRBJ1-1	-	CACPRGDTEAFF	TGTGCCTGTCCCCGGGGCGACACTGAAGCTTTCTTT
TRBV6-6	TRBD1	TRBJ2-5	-	CASRYRGREETQYF	TGTGCCAGCAGGTACAGGGGGCGGGAAGAGACCCAGTACTTC
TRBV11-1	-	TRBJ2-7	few	CASRLGLSESYEQYF	TGTGCCAGCCGACTGGGACTGAGCGAATCCTACGAGCAGTACTTC